The TCR beta chain under discussion was sequenced for a study of cytomegalovirus exposure and HLA in healthy donors. Whole-study findings and limits: Later analysis reportedly placed an Asian-associated ancestry cluster below the roughly 700-donor mean in N-insertions.

This clone was recorded once. The antigen is unknown. The V gene lost 9 bases and the J gene lost 6 bases, with 16 bases spanning the gap. CDR1 is LNHDA and CDR2 is SQIVND in the germline V gene (reference sequence). The CDR3 has 13 amino acids. PCR used 60 Vbeta primers and 13 Jbeta primers. The table came from immunoSEQ multiplex PCR; TCRdb's copy has only in-frame clones and leaves some out. The sample comprises 150,000 to 200,000 clones, approximately 78% of which are singletons, and 0.9% to 1% rests with the top ten. This receptor was taken from a girl aged 2-10 years in good health and CMV-seropositive. The chain recombines TRBV19 with TRBJ2-3; D may be TRBD2 (7 bases). Sequenced input: PBMCs. CDR3 nucleotides: TGTGCCAGCCTCTCTACGGGGGGCGATACGCAGTATTTT. Translating gives CASLSTGGDTQYF. The complete variable domain, with remaining parts taken from reference TRBV19 and TRBJ2-3, reads DGGITQSPKYLFRKEGQNVTLSCEQNLNHDAMYWYRQDPGQGLRLIYYSQIVNDFQKGDIAEGYSVSREKKESFPLTVTSAQKNPTAFYLCASLSTGGDTQYFGPGTRLTVL.